What follows are 17 T cell receptor beta chains derived from one specimen sequenced in a study of blood T cell repertoires in COVID-19 (dated by TCRdb to the early 2020s). Libraries came from the immunoSEQ multiplex PCR assay. Sourced from immuneACCESS, this table was stored by TCRdb with only in-frame sequences that have V and J called. A share of the clones is absent; for the studies checked, an unresolved V gene accounts for under half, and the remainder has no known explanation. Present in this sample are 200,000 to 250,000 clones, around nine tenths of which were seen just once. The ten largest account for about 6.2% of the sample. The sequenced material came from peripheral blood. The receptors were sampled from a man between 60 and 70 years old who had recovered from COVID-19.

This clone was found once. The sample carries other DNA sequences with the same CDR3. The J gene is TRBJ1-5, the V gene TRBV3-1 (or the pseudogene TRBV3-2); TRBD1 is a possible D gene (5 bases). Trimming pared 1 base from V and 1 base from J, leaving 8 bases between. CDR1 and CDR2 (germline): LGHDT, YNNKEL (reference sequence). The CDR3 loop spans 15 amino acids. CDR3 in DNA: TGTGCCAGCAGCCAAGGGGGCAGAAGCAATCAGCCCCAGCATTTT. This codes for CASSQGGRSNQPQHF.

J is TRBJ2-1 and V is TRBV7-2; 14 nucleotides align to TRBD2. Germline CDR1 and CDR2: SGHTA and FQGNSA. Trimming took 1 base from V and 5 from J; bases not matched to a gene: 4. This CDR3 contains 17 residues. Here the CDR3 DNA reads TGTGCCAGCAGCTTAGGACTAGCGGGGGGGCTCAACAATGAGCAGTTCTTC. Encoded protein: CASSLGLAGGLNNEQFF.

The chain uses TRBV10-3 and TRBJ2-3; no reliable D call. V lost 6 bases, J lost 0 bases, and 10 bases lay in between. The germline CDR1 and CDR2 sequences are ENHRY and SYGVKD. The CDR3 consists of 14 residues. Here the CDR3 reads CAIRADISTDTQYF. CDR3 DNA sequence: TGTGCCATCAGGGCAGACATTAGCACAGATACGCAGTATTTT.

V gene TRBV6-1 combines with J gene TRBJ1-1, with TRBD1 as a possible D gene (5 bases). CDR3 length: 15 amino acids. Per the germline V gene, CDR1 is MNHNS and CDR2 is SASEGT. Trimming shortened V by 0 bases and J by 5 bases, and 13 bases separated the two germline ends. CDR3 sequence: CASSEAKGLFTEAFF. CDR3 bases: TGTGCCAGCAGTGAAGCAAAGGGGCTATTTACTGAAGCTTTCTTT.

The chain carries TRBV11-3 and TRBJ2-3; D gene uncertain. The CDR3 loop spans 12 amino acids. Germline V gene data show CDR1 as SGHNT and CDR2 as YENEEA. V was clipped by 6 bases and J by 2 bases, with 6 bases between them. The CDR3 DNA sequence: TGTGCCAGCAGTTTTAACACAGATACGCAGTATTTT. This sequence encodes CASSFNTDTQYF.

The J gene is TRBJ2-1, the V gene TRBV12-3 or TRBV12-4; the D gene is possibly TRBD1 (6 bases). The CDR3 sequence is 13 residues long. Between the trimmed V and J ends, which lost 5 bases and 5 bases, there was a span of 10 bases. As DNA, the CDR3 is TGTGCCAGCAGTCAGGACAGAGACAATGAGCAGTTCTTC. Protein: CASSQDRDNEQFF.

The CDR3 coding sequence is TGTGCCAGCAGTTGGTTAACTGGAGGAACTGAAGCTTTCTTT. Its translation: CASSWLTGGTEAFF. The V and J genes are TRBV28 and TRBJ1-1, with no clear D. V was trimmed by 4 bases and J by 5 bases, leaving 14 bases between them. Per germline, CDR1 MDHEN and CDR2 SYDVKM. This CDR3 is 14 amino acids long.

The J gene is TRBJ2-2, the V gene TRBV3-1 (or the pseudogene TRBV3-2); TRBD2 might be the D (5 bases). Deletions cut 3 bases from V and 0 bases from J, with 8 bases between. The CDR3 runs to 15 residues. CDR1 is LGHDT and CDR2 is YNNKEL in the germline V gene (reference sequence). The CDR3 protein is CASSHLASNTGELFF. The CDR3 DNA reads TGTGCCAGCAGCCACCTAGCTTCGAACACCGGGGAGCTGTTTTTT.

This clone has a single count. This sequence joins TRBV6-5 and TRBJ2-5; 10 nucleotides align to TRBD2. Germline CDR1 MNHEY, CDR2 SVGAGI. V shed 5 bases, J shed 5 bases, and the junction held 8 bases outside the gene matches. This CDR3 contains 15 residues. The CDR3 sequence is CASSTSGGARETQYF. The CDR3 nucleotides read TGTGCCAGCAGTACCAGCGGGGGGGCCCGGGAGACCCAGTACTTC.

The rearrangement joins TRBV19 to TRBJ1-2, with 10 bases identical to TRBD1. After removal of 10 bases from V and 6 bases from J, the junction contained 5 bases not matched to a gene. This CDR3 region has 12 residues. Germline CDR1 and CDR2: LNHDA and SQIVND (reference sequence). The CDR3 loop is CATRTGGDGYTF. The CDR3 DNA reads TGTGCCACCAGGACAGGGGGGGATGGCTACACCTTC.

CDR3 DNA sequence: TGTGCCAGCAGCGTAAGGGTGGGAGGGCCCTACGAGCAGTACTTC. This codes for CASSVRVGGPYEQYF. The V call is TRBV9, the J call TRBJ2-7; 7 bases are a match to TRBD2. This CDR3 comprises 15 residues. Losses at the gene ends were 1 base for V and 2 bases for J; bases not matched to a gene: 6. Germline CDR1 reads SGDLS; CDR2 reads YYNGEE.

This chain connects TRBV7-6 to TRBJ2-6, with a possible D match to TRBD2 (5 bases). Trimming pared 5 bases from V and 0 bases from J, leaving 17 bases between. Germline V gene lookup returns CDR1 SGHVS and CDR2 FNYEAQ. This CDR3 is built from 18 residues. For the CDR3, the DNA is TGTGCCAGCAGCCCACCGGGCGGGCCGGGCTCTGGGGCCAACGTCCTGACTTTC. This gives the protein CASSPPGGPGSGANVLTF.

V usage is TRBV24-1 and J usage is TRBJ2-1; the match to TRBD2 covers 7 bases. With 4 bases clipped from V and 0 bases from J, the junction kept 17 bases outside the gene matches. Germline CDR1 reads KGHDR; CDR2 reads SFDVKD. This CDR3 has 20 residues. CDR3 loop: CATSDPGPGLAATSYNEQFF. The CDR3 bases are TGTGCCACCAGTGACCCCGGACCCGGGCTAGCGGCTACCTCCTACAATGAGCAGTTCTTC.

V and J are TRBV11-2 and TRBJ2-1; 10 nucleotides align to TRBD2. This CDR3 has 19 residues. V shed 3 bases, J shed 8 bases, and the junction held 19 bases outside the gene matches. Germline assignment: CDR1 SGHAT and CDR2 FQNNGV. This chain's CDR3 is CASSFSGGLGSGRLDEQFF. DNA for the CDR3: TGTGCCAGCAGCTTCTCGGGGGGTTTGGGTAGCGGGAGGCTCGATGAGCAGTTCTTC.

The V gene is TRBV6-5, the J gene TRBJ1-5; no definite D call. V was pared by 2 bases and J by 2 bases, with 7 bases between. CDR1 and CDR2 (germline): MNHEY, SVGAGI. The CDR3 totals 14 residues. The CDR3 bases are TGTGCCAGCAGTTACGAGGGTCGCAATCAGCCCCAGCATTTT. Protein sequence: CASSYEGRNQPQHF.

J is TRBJ2-2 and V is TRBV9; 14 bases map to TRBD2. From germline, CDR1 is SGDLS and CDR2 YYNGEE. Germline trimming cut 0 bases from V and 2 bases from J; bases unmatched to any gene: 9. This CDR3 region has 20 residues. Written as DNA, the CDR3 is TGTGCCAGCAGCGTAGGATCTGGACTAGCGGGAGGTTTTAACACCGGGGAGCTGTTTTTT. Residues: CASSVGSGLAGGFNTGELFF.

The chain has TRBV7-2 and TRBJ2-3, with TRBD2 matching over 9 bases. This CDR3 is built from 16 residues. J lost 1 base, V lost 2 bases, and 4 bases had no gene match. Germline V lookup: CDR1 SGHTA, CDR2 FQGNSA. The CDR3 DNA follows: TGTGCCAGCAGCTTACGGGGCGGGGGGGGCACAGATACGCAGTATTTT. As protein: CASSLRGGGGTDTQYF.